A single sample is the source of the 8 T cell receptor beta chains below, sequenced in a study of a mutant IDH1 vaccine in newly diagnosed glioma. Profiling relied on immunoSEQ multiplex PCR, and the TCRdb table lists in-frame clones only, not all of them. The sample lists 50,000 to 60,000 clones, 80% occurring once. No antigens are known for them. Time point: week 23, last vaccination. Alongside topical imiquimod, each dose of vaccine comprised 300 ug of mutant IDH1 20-mer peptide. The specimen was PBMCs, collected from a glioma patient whose treatment included an IDH1 peptide vaccine. The origin of the receptors is a man aged 40-50 years with glioma.

In its sample, this clone was seen once. The V and J genes are TRBV5-4 and TRBJ2-3; the match to TRBD1 covers 8 bases. Germline CDR1 reads SGHNT; CDR2 reads YYREEE (reference sequence). After removal of 4 bases from V and 4 bases from J, the junction contained 8 bases not matched to a gene. CDR3 size: 15 residues. The CDR3 region has the DNA TGTGCCAGCAGCAGAACGACAGGGGCAGCAGATACGCAGTATTTT. Protein product: CASSRTTGAADTQYF.

V and J are TRBV7-9 and TRBJ2-2; TRBD1 aligns across 7 bases. The CDR3 sequence is 15 residues long. Germline CDR1 and CDR2: SEHNR and FQNEAQ (reference sequence). The V and J ends lost 3 bases and 4 bases, in that order; junction bases with no gene match: 5. CDR3 DNA: TGTGCCAGCAGCTTGCAAGGGGGCAGCACCGGGGAGCTGTTTTTT. It is translated as CASSLQGGSTGELFF.

The V call is TRBV5-1, the J call TRBJ2-7, with 8 bases aligning to TRBD2. The CDR3 consists of 13 residues. Germline values: CDR1 SGHRS, CDR2 YFSETQ. With V trimmed by 4 bases and J by 7 bases, 7 bases remained unmatched. For the CDR3, the DNA is TGCGCCAGCAGCGTACGGGAGGGGAGGGAGCAGTACTTC. This codes for CASSVREGREQYF.

V usage is TRBV7-9 and J usage is TRBJ2-2, with D uncertain. CDR1 and CDR2 from the germline V gene are SEHNR and FQNEAQ (reference sequence). This CDR3 spans 13 amino acids. Trimming removed 10 bases from V and 6 bases from J, with 15 bases in between. The CDR3 nucleotides are TGTGCCACCCTCTCTTCTATATCCGGGGAGCTGTTTTTT. Amino acids: CATLSSISGELFF.

CDR3 residues: CASSGTGPLEETQYF. The CDR3 DNA reads TGTGCCAGCAGTGGCACCGGGCCTTTGGAAGAGACCCAGTACTTC. The chain combines TRBV7-9 with TRBJ2-5; D is unclear. V gave up 6 bases and J gave up 3 bases, with 17 bases separating them. This CDR3 contains 15 residues. Germline CDR1 is SEHNR and CDR2 is FQNEAQ (reference sequence).

This chain joins TRBV7-8 and TRBJ1-5; D possibly corresponds to TRBD1 (5 bases). Trimming took off 1 base at V and 2 bases at J, with 6 bases between the two ends. The CDR3 is made up of 14 amino acids. Germline CDR1 is SGHVS and CDR2 is FQNEAQ. CDR3 sequence: CASSLEGGNQPQHF. CDR3 in DNA: TGTGCCAGCAGCTTAGAAGGGGGCAATCAGCCCCAGCATTTT.

The rearrangement uses TRBV5-4 and TRBJ1-1; the D is unclear. Deletions cut 1 base from V and 0 bases from J, with 13 bases between. The CDR3 sequence is 16 residues long. Germline values: CDR1 SGHNT, CDR2 YYREEE (reference sequence). The CDR3 DNA follows: TGTGCCAGCAGCTTGTTTGGGGATGTCATGAACACTGAAGCTTTCTTT. Protein product: CASSLFGDVMNTEAFF. Filled out from reference TRBV5-4 and TRBJ1-1, the complete variable domain reads ETGVTQSPTHLIKTRGQQVTLRCSSQSGHNTVSWYQQALGQGPQFIFQYYREEENGRGNFPPRFSGLQFPNYSSELNVNALELDDSALYLCASSLFGDVMNTEAFFGQGTRLTVV.

This clone was recorded a few times. V is TRBV6-5 and J is TRBJ1-6; TRBD1 matches at 7 bases. Per germline, CDR1 MNHEY and CDR2 SVGAGI. The CDR3 totals 14 residues. V gave up 6 bases and J gave up 6 bases; unmatched junction bases: 5. The chain's CDR3 is CASSPGTVNSPLHF. CDR3 bases: TGTGCCAGCAGCCCCGGGACAGTTAATTCACCCCTCCACTTT.